This T cell receptor beta chain was captured by sequencing in a study of CD8 T cells in ankylosing spondylitis. Study outcomes and limitations: Clones tied to disease were said to be significantly enriched in matched ankylosing spondylitis synovial fluid. Characteristic, it appeared, of ankylosing spondylitis blood was a TCR beta motif of eight highly homologous variants. Previous work reported some of these motif variants in the synovial fluid and blood of reactive arthritis. Researchers report that disease-linked clones proved CD8+ and relatively rare in peripheral blood.

With 8 bases removed from V and 0 bases from J, the gap between germline ends came to 11 bases. Germline loops: CDR1 WSHSY, CDR2 SAAADI. The CDR3 has 14 residues. This clonotype was seen a few times. What it binds is unknown. For TCR beta, libraries came from quantitative 5'-RACE with molecular barcodes. TCRdb reprocessed the 5' RACE reads with MiXCR, giving one entry per CDR3 protein. The table lists some 220,000 distinct CDR3 sequences, roughly 6.6% of them singletons. The specimen sequenced was blood, either unsorted or a sorted T cell fraction (not recorded which). The clonotype comes from a male donor with ankylosing spondylitis. The rearrangement joins TRBV10-2 to TRBJ2-1; weak D call: TRBD2 (6 bases). CDR3 coding DNA: TGCGCCAGCGGAGCGGGTTACTCCTACAATGAGCAGTTCTTC. Protein sequence: CASGAGYSYNEQFF.